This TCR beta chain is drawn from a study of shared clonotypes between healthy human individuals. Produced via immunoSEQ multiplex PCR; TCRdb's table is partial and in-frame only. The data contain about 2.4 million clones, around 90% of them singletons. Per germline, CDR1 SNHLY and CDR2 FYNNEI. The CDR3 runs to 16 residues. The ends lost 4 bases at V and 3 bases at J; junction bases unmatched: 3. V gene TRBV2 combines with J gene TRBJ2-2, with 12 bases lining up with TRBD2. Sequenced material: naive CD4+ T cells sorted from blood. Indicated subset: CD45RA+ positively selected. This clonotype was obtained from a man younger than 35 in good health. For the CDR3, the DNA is TGTGCCAGCAGTGGAACTAGCGGGAGGTACACCGGGGAGCTGTTTTTT. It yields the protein CASSGTSGRYTGELFF.